This T cell receptor beta chain was obtained from a study of Graves' ophthalmopathy and Graves' hyperthyroidism. Patients were left out if they had other autoimmune diseases, uncontrolled infections, pregnancy or lactation. What supplied the PBMCs was approximately 10 ml of fresh peripheral blood. The authors amplified TCR beta CDR3 regions from RNA transcripts. HTBI primers primed a first-round RT-PCR, and a second-round multiplex PCR followed. TCRdb itself ran the multiplex PCR reads through MiXCR, one entry per CDR3 protein. The table has approximately 460,000 distinct CDR3 sequences, over 13% seen once; the top ten hold over 8%. This clonotype occurred many times. Input material: blood. This TCR came from a woman in her 30s with Graves' ophthalmopathy.

Here the CDR3 DNA reads TGTGCCAGCAGGCCGGACAGGAGATTCACCTACGAGCAGTACTTC. Translating it yields CASRPDRRFTYEQYF. V is TRBV6-1 and J is TRBJ2-7, with 7 bases fitting TRBD1. CDR3 length: 15 residues. V was clipped by 6 bases and J by 2 bases; unmatched bases: 10. Germline loops: CDR1 MNHNS, CDR2 SASEGT.